This passage covers 28 T cell receptor beta chains from one sample sequenced in a study of cytomegalovirus exposure and HLA in healthy donors. The repertoire was sequenced with immunoSEQ multiplex PCR; TCRdb's copy has only in-frame clones and lacks some. Of more than 65,000 clones listed, around 94% are singletons. The sequencing sample was made of PBMCs. The receptors shown here come from a man younger than 35 in good health and CMV-seronegative.

This clone turned up a few times. The chain joins TRBV25-1 to TRBJ1-1; possibly TRBD1 for D (5 bases). The CDR3 runs to 13 residues. Germline lookup yields CDR1 MGHDK and CDR2 SYGVNS. Trimming removed 1 base from V and 10 bases from J, with 13 bases in between. DNA of the CDR3: TGTGCCAGCAGTGAATCAGGGTACAGGCTAGCTTTCTTT. This sequence encodes CASSESGYRLAFF.

The rearrangement joins TRBV27 to TRBJ1-1; D is uncertain. From germline, CDR1 is MNHEY and CDR2 SMNVEV (reference sequence). Trimming stripped 4 bases from V and 1 base from J, with 13 bases between. This CDR3 region has 15 residues. The CDR3 DNA sequence: TGTGCCAGCAGTTCAGGCGCCCGGGGGAACACTGAAGCTTTCTTT. It yields the protein CASSSGARGNTEAFF.

J is TRBJ2-2 and V is TRBV5-1; a possible D gene is TRBD1 (6 bases). The CDR3 consists of 14 residues. Trimming removed 0 bases from V and 4 bases from J, with 7 bases in between. The germline V gene encodes CDR1 SGHRS and CDR2 YFSETQ. CDR3 protein: CASSLGGGTGELFF. DNA of the CDR3: TGCGCCAGCAGCTTGGGAGGGGGCACCGGGGAGCTGTTTTTT.

V gene TRBV5-4 combines with J gene TRBJ2-5; 7 nucleotides match TRBD2. CDR1 SGHNT and CDR2 YYREEE come from the germline V gene (reference sequence). The junction had 16 bases not matched to a gene; V was cut back by 9 bases and J by 2 bases. The CDR3 has 16 residues. CDR3 sequence: CATGLRSGAIQETQYF. The DNA for the CDR3 is TGTGCCACCGGCCTTAGGAGCGGGGCTATTCAAGAGACCCAGTACTTC.

This chain's CDR3 is CASSFNADVQYF. The CDR3 DNA sequence: TGCGCCAGCAGCTTCAATGCGGATGTGCAGTACTTC. The chain is built from TRBV5-1 and TRBJ2-7; D uncertain. Germline V gene sequence: CDR1 SGHRS, CDR2 YFSETQ. The CDR3 length is 12 residues. The V and J ends lost 2 bases and 9 bases respectively, with 12 bases between them.

The J gene is TRBJ2-5, the V gene TRBV4-3; D perhaps matches TRBD2 (6 bases). V lost 0 bases, J lost 4 bases, and 9 bases lay in between. The germline V gene has CDR1 LGHNA and CDR2 YSLEER. This CDR3 contains 14 residues. CDR3 DNA sequence: TGCGCCAGCAGCCAAGAAGGAGGGGTAGAGACCCAGTACTTC. Its protein product is CASSQEGGVETQYF.

The rearrangement links TRBV5-6 to TRBJ1-2; D perhaps matches TRBD1 (6 bases). V was pared by 0 bases and J by 2 bases, with 14 bases between. Germline assignment: CDR1 SGHDT and CDR2 YYEEEE. This CDR3 has 16 amino acids. Written as DNA, the CDR3 is TGTGCCAGCAGCTTGGGGTGGCGGGGGGCGAACTATGGCTACACCTTC. As protein: CASSLGWRGANYGYTF.

CDR3 protein: CASSPEWDRRGYTF. DNA for the CDR3: TGCGCCAGCAGTCCCGAATGGGACAGGAGGGGCTACACCTTC. This chain connects TRBV23-1 to TRBJ1-2; 8 bases map to TRBD1. TRBV23-1 is recorded as an ORF, its role being uncertain. The V segment lost 4 bases and the J segment 8 bases; nucleotides outside the gene matches: 9. CDR3 size: 14 residues.

The rearrangement links TRBV5-1 to TRBJ2-7; D is undetermined. Germline lookup yields CDR1 SGHRS and CDR2 YFSETQ. V was cut by 0 bases and J by 5 bases, with 6 bases left in between. CDR3 size: 12 residues. Here the CDR3 DNA reads TGCGCCAGCAGCTTGGGGGCCCACGAGCAGTACTTC. Its protein is CASSLGAHEQYF.

This clone was seen only once. The junction does not match germline at one end; this may be a read error. The rearrangement uses TRBV30 and TRBJ2-5; no firm D call. The length of the CDR3 is 13 residues. Germline-derived CDR1 and CDR2 are GTSNPN and SVGIG (reference sequence). As DNA, the CDR3 is TGTGCCCGGAGTAATGGGCCATCGGAGACCCAGTACTTC. This codes for CARSNGPSETQYF.

The chain employs TRBV5-5 and TRBJ1-1, with D uncertain. The CDR3 runs 14 residues. V lost 2 bases and J 5 bases, leaving 13 bases between the germline ends. CDR1 and CDR2 (germline): SGHKS, YYEKEE (reference sequence). The CDR3 DNA follows: TGTGCCAGCAGCTTAGTGATGCCGGAGACTGAAGCTTTCTTT. Protein sequence: CASSLVMPETEAFF.

The chain couples TRBV6-5 to TRBJ2-1; 7 bases line up with TRBD1. Trimming removed 8 bases from V and 4 bases from J; junction bases left unmatched: 8. Germline lookup yields CDR1 MNHEY and CDR2 SVGAGI. The CDR3 length is 14 residues. CDR3 coding DNA: TGTGCCAGCTTCCCTCGGGACAGATACAATGAGCAGTTCTTC. Encoded protein: CASFPRDRYNEQFF.

The chain couples TRBV10-3 to TRBJ2-3, with D tentatively TRBD1 (6 bases). The germline gives CDR1 ENHRY, CDR2 SYGVKD. Trimming stripped 7 bases from V and 3 bases from J, with 11 bases between. The CDR3 length is 13 residues. CDR3 nucleotide sequence: TGTGCCATCACCCCAGGGGTGACAGATACGCAGTATTTT. It codes for CAITPGVTDTQYF.

To note about this clone: Additional DNA sequences in this sample encode the identical CDR3. The V gene is TRBV27, the J gene TRBJ2-6, with 8 bases identical to TRBD1. CDR1 and CDR2 from the germline V gene are MNHEY and SMNVEV (reference sequence). The CDR3 is 18 residues long. With 0 bases clipped from V and 0 bases from J, the junction kept 4 bases outside the gene matches. The CDR3 DNA reads as TGTGCCAGCAGTTTATCGCGAACAGGGGGCTCTGGGGCCAACGTCCTGACTTTC. It encodes CASSLSRTGGSGANVLTF.

The chain is built from TRBV5-1 and TRBJ1-2, with a possible D match to TRBD1 (6 bases). CDR1 SGHRS and CDR2 YFSETQ come from the germline V gene. The CDR3 contains 15 residues. V lost 1 base, J lost 5 bases, and 15 bases lay in between. The CDR3 nucleotides are TGCGCCAGCAGCTTGTACGCGGGGGCGGGATATGGCTACACCTTC. This codes for CASSLYAGAGYGYTF.

The chain couples TRBV5-4 to TRBJ2-1; 10 positions match TRBD1. Germline values: CDR1 SGHNT, CDR2 YYREEE (reference sequence). Trimming at V came to 2 bases and at J to 6 bases, leaving 5 bases not matched to a gene. This CDR3 is built from 15 residues. The CDR3 coding sequence is TGTGCCAGCAGCTTTACGGGACAGGGGAGCAATGAGCAGTTCTTC. Its translation: CASSFTGQGSNEQFF.

CDR3 sequence reads: CASIPGGLATYTGELFF. The CDR3 region has the DNA TGTGCCAGCATCCCAGGGGGGCTAGCGACATACACCGGGGAGCTGTTTTTT. This sequence joins TRBV11-3 and TRBJ2-2; D is perhaps TRBD1 (7 bases). In germline, CDR1 is SGHNT, CDR2 YENEEA. V lost 7 bases and J lost 3, with 21 bases in between. CDR3 length: 17 residues.

The chain's CDR3 is CASSLDGHVAPDTQYF. The CDR3, as DNA: TGCGCCAGCAGCTTGGACGGACACGTCGCCCCGGATACGCAGTATTTT. The chain is built from TRBV5-1 and TRBJ2-3, with D maybe TRBD1 (5 bases). The ends were cut back, 0 bases at V and 6 bases at J, with 17 bases in the middle. The CDR3 has 16 residues. Germline V gene sequence: CDR1 SGHRS, CDR2 YFSETQ.

V and J are TRBV7-8 and TRBJ1-4; 8 bases agree with TRBD1. The germline CDR1 and CDR2 sequences are SGHVS and FQNEAQ. V was clipped by 5 bases and J by 4 bases; unmatched bases: 3. The CDR3 has 14 residues. The CDR3 DNA reads as TGTGCCAGCAGCGCAGACAGGGGTAATGAAAAACTGTTTTTT. Its translation is CASSADRGNEKLFF.

The CDR3 nucleotides read TGTGCCAGCAGCTTGTTACCGGGAGGCTACACCTTC. Its translation: CASSLLPGGYTF. V is TRBV5-6 and J is TRBJ1-2; D remains unclear. The CDR3 runs to 12 residues. Germline V lookup: CDR1 SGHDT, CDR2 YYEEEE. Trimming stripped 1 base from V and 8 bases from J, with 9 bases between.

The chain has TRBV19 and TRBJ1-5; D unclear. CDR3 length equals 15 residues. Between the trimmed V and J ends, which lost 5 bases and 8 bases, there was a span of 19 bases. Germline values: CDR1 LNHDA, CDR2 SQIVND (reference sequence). DNA for the CDR3: TGTGCCAGTAGTCCTGCGCCGAGGCGTCCCGAGCCCCAGCATTTT. It is translated as CASSPAPRRPEPQHF.

The gene calls are TRBV11-2 and TRBJ2-7; 7 bases are a match to TRBD1. With 6 bases clipped from V and 6 bases from J, the junction kept 17 bases outside the gene matches. The CDR3 sequence is 16 residues long. Looked up from germline, CDR1 is SGHAT and CDR2 is FQNNGV. CDR3 DNA sequence: TGTGCCAGCAGTCCAATCCCAGGGGGTTCATCGGGCGAGCAGTACTTC. Translating gives CASSPIPGGSSGEQYF.

This chain links TRBV6-4 with TRBJ2-3; TRBD1 matches 11 bases. The CDR3 loop spans 15 amino acids. The V and J ends lost 5 bases and 4 bases, in that order; junction bases with no gene match: 5. The germline V gene encodes CDR1 MRHNA and CDR2 SNTAGT. The CDR3 DNA reads TGTGCCAGCAGTTGGACAGGGGGCGGGTCAGATACGCAGTATTTT. Translated: CASSWTGGGSDTQYF.

V is TRBV15 and J is TRBJ2-2; TRBD1 agrees at 8 bases. CDR1 and CDR2 (germline): LNHNV, YYDKDF (reference sequence). The CDR3 sequence is 16 residues long. The trim removed 5 bases at V and 0 bases at J, leaving 5 bases unmatched. The CDR3 coding sequence is TGTGCCACCAGCCGGAACAGGGGGACGAACACCGGGGAGCTGTTTTTT. It encodes CATSRNRGTNTGELFF.

This clone showed up just once. The V and J genes are TRBV5-1 and TRBJ1-4, with unresolved D. This CDR3 is 15 amino acids long. Germline V gene sequence: CDR1 SGHRS, CDR2 YFSETQ. V shed 0 bases and J shed 5 bases, with 11 bases lying between them. CDR3 sequence: CASSLEPVINEKLFF. Written as DNA, the CDR3 is TGCGCCAGCAGCTTGGAACCGGTAATAAATGAAAAACTGTTTTTT.

The chain is built from TRBV6-5 and TRBJ1-1, with 9 bases matching TRBD1. Germline V gene sequence: CDR1 MNHEY, CDR2 SVGAGI. V was clipped by 6 bases and J by 2 bases; unmatched bases: 4. The CDR3 is 14 amino acids. CDR3 sequence reads: CASSSTGGNTEAFF. As DNA, the CDR3 is TGTGCCAGCAGCTCGACAGGGGGTAACACTGAAGCTTTCTTT.

This chain connects TRBV28 to TRBJ1-1; a possible D gene is TRBD1 (6 bases). Trimming shortened V by 4 bases and J by 7 bases, and 13 bases separated the two germline ends. From germline, CDR1 is MDHEN and CDR2 SYDVKM. The CDR3 length is 13 residues. CDR3 DNA sequence: TGTGCCAGCAGTTCCCGGACAGACCTTGAAGCTTTCTTT. Translating gives CASSSRTDLEAFF.

A few counts support this clone. J is TRBJ1-2 and V is TRBV6-5, with 9 bases fitting TRBD1. In germline, CDR1 is MNHEY, CDR2 SVGAGI. This CDR3 has 14 amino acids. J lost 6 bases, V lost 6 bases, and 8 bases had no gene match. The CDR3 spells CASRQTGGPDGYTF. In DNA, the CDR3 is TGTGCCAGCAGGCAAACAGGGGGCCCCGATGGCTACACCTTC.